Below, 9 T cell receptor beta chains from the same sample are listed, as sequenced in a study of cytomegalovirus exposure and HLA in healthy donors. PCR used 60 Vbeta primers and 13 Jbeta primers. This table comes from immunoSEQ multiplex PCR, and its TCRdb copy is limited to in-frame clones, with some not included. Of about 250,000 clones listed, roughly two thirds are singletons. Sequenced material: PBMCs. The receptors were sampled from a female donor in good health and CMV-seronegative.

This clone was picked up a small number of times. This chain uses TRBV11-1 with TRBJ1-1; 7 nucleotides agree with TRBD1. Unmatched junction bases numbered 11, after V lost 6 bases and J lost 4 bases. From germline, CDR1 is SGHAT and CDR2 FQDESV (reference sequence). This CDR3 contains 15 residues. The CDR3 DNA follows: TGTGCCAGCAGTTTTAAGGGGGCGGGGGGCACTGAAGCTTTCTTT. Translating gives CASSFKGAGGTEAFF.

The J gene is TRBJ1-3, the V gene TRBV30, with a weak D call TRBD1 (6 bases). Looked up from germline, CDR1 is GTSNPN and CDR2 is SVGIG (reference sequence). The ends were cut back, 4 bases at V and 0 bases at J, with 10 bases in the middle. CDR3 size: 14 residues. The CDR3: CAWNRDNSGNTIYF. DNA of the CDR3: TGTGCCTGGAACAGGGACAACTCTGGAAACACCATATATTTT. The full variable domain, rest sourced from reference TRBV30 and TRBJ1-3, is SQTIHQWPATLVQPVGSPLSLECTVEGTSNPNLYWYRQAAGRGLQLLFYSVGIGQISSEVPQNLSASRPQDRQFILSSKKLLLSDSGFYLCAWNRDNSGNTIYFGEGSWLTVV.

The V and J genes are TRBV28 and TRBJ2-7, with 12 bases fitting TRBD1. Germline V lookup: CDR1 MDHEN, CDR2 SYDVKM. The CDR3 has 15 amino acids. The V segment lost 8 bases and the J segment 0 bases; nucleotides outside the gene matches: 5. This CDR3 reads CASPGQGASSYEQYF. The CDR3 DNA reads as TGTGCCAGCCCGGGACAGGGGGCAAGCTCCTACGAGCAGTACTTC.

This chain links TRBV11-3 with TRBJ2-2; TRBD2 matches at 9 bases. The CDR3 is 16 amino acids. Germline V gives CDR1 SGHNT, CDR2 YENEEA. The V and J ends lost 2 bases and 4 bases, in that order; junction bases with no gene match: 5. DNA of the CDR3: TGTGCCAGCAGCTTAAGGCTAGCGGGACCCACCGGGGAGCTGTTTTTT. Translating gives CASSLRLAGPTGELFF.

The rearrangement links TRBV7-3 to TRBJ2-1, with D possibly TRBD2 on 6 matching bases. V shed 5 bases and J shed 0 bases, with 14 bases lying between them. Germline loops: CDR1 SGHTA, CDR2 FQGTGA. The CDR3 runs to 16 residues. The CDR3 bases are TGTGCCAGCAGCCCCGATAGCGGCCGCTCCTACAATGAGCAGTTCTTC. Translated: CASSPDSGRSYNEQFF.

This sequence joins TRBV27 and TRBJ2-7; the match to TRBD1 covers 9 bases. The CDR3 contains 14 residues. Germline CDR1 MNHEY, CDR2 SMNVEV (reference sequence). V shed 6 bases, J shed 4 bases, and the junction held 7 bases outside the gene matches. CDR3 sequence (DNA): TGTGCCAGCAGCCCGGGACAGGGTGGTTACGAGCAGTACTTC. Translated: CASSPGQGGYEQYF.

For this clone: One end of the junction does not line up with germline, which may come from a read error. The chain recombines TRBV7-2 with TRBJ2-2; 9 bases are shared with TRBD2. CDR3 length: 17 residues. The germline CDR1 and CDR2 sequences are SGHTA and FQGNSA. CDR3 amino acids: CAGSPDSGRGGTGELFF. The CDR3 nucleotides are TGTGCCGGCAGCCCCGATAGCGGGAGAGGGGGGACCGGGGAGCTGTTTTTT.

The rearrangement links TRBV7-9 to TRBJ2-7; TRBD1 might be the D (6 bases). CDR1 SEHNR and CDR2 FQNEAQ come from the germline V gene (reference sequence). The CDR3 has 15 amino acids. The V end was cut by 5 bases, the J end by 4 bases, with 18 bases between. The CDR3 spells CASSHPQGWGYEQYF. CDR3 in DNA: TGTGCCAGCAGCCACCCTCAGGGGTGGGGGTACGAGCAGTACTTC.

This clone was observed a handful of times. V is TRBV28 and J is TRBJ2-5, with 9 bases that match TRBD1. V gave up 4 bases and J gave up 4 bases; unmatched junction bases: 7. CDR1 is MDHEN, CDR2 SYDVKM, per germline. The CDR3 runs 15 residues. The CDR3 bases are TGTGCCAGCAGTTCGCCGGGACAGGGTGGAGAGACCCAGTACTTC. Its translation: CASSSPGQGGETQYF.